The rows below give T cell receptor beta chains drawn from one sample of a study of blood T cell repertoires in COVID-19. Measured with immunoSEQ multiplex PCR; TCRdb has only the in-frame clones, and not every one. The sample lists approximately 200,000 clones, over 75% seen once, with about 3.3% in the top ten. Sequencing was carried out using PBMCs or T cells enriched from blood (not recorded which). All receptors derive from a woman under 30 in a cohort exposed to, infected with or recovered from COVID-19 (not recorded which). The CDR3 runs from the conserved cysteine through the conserved F or W. Fields, in order: V gene, clone size, J gene, D gene, CDR3 DNA, CDR3 protein. The D gene is left open where the match is weak. Rows may omit the clone size; those that give it use once, few, many or a size class.

TRBV9	once	TRBJ1-3	NA	TGTGCCAGCAGCTCCAGGTCTGGAAACACCATATATTTT	CASSSRSGNTIYF
TRBV2	once	TRBJ1-1	NA	TGTGCCAGCAGTGAAGTCATCAAGAACACTGAAGCTTTCTTT	CASSEVIKNTEAFF
TRBV3-1/TRBV3-2	NA	TRBJ2-7	NA	TGTGCCAGCAGCCGAAGGGGAATCGGCTCCTACGAGCAGTACTTC	CASSRRGIGSYEQYF
TRBV2	NA	TRBJ1-2	NA	TGTGCCAGCAGAGACACCTATGGCTACACCTTC	CASRDTYGYTF
TRBV5-4	NA	TRBJ1-3	NA	TGTGCCAGCAGCCCTGGTGGCATCTCTGGAAACACCATATATTTT	CASSPGGISGNTIYF
TRBV18	NA	TRBJ1-1	NA	TGTGCCAGCTCACCCGGGGAAACTGAAGCTTTCTTT	CASSPGETEAFF
TRBV18	NA	TRBJ1-2	TRBD1	TGTGCCAGCTCACCTTCCGAGACAGGGATTATTGGCTACACCTTC	CASSPSETGIIGYTF
TRBV7-9	once	TRBJ1-1	NA	TGTGCCAGCAGCTTACAGGGGATTGAAGCTTTCTTT	CASSLQGIEAFF
TRBV6-5	NA	TRBJ2-3	NA	TGTGCCAGCACAACTTTCTCCACAGATACGCAGTATTTT	CASTTFSTDTQYF
TRBV19	once	TRBJ2-3	TRBD2	TGTGCCAGTAGTATAACCGCGGGAGGATCCACAGATACGCAGTATTTT	CASSITAGGSTDTQYF
TRBV27	NA	TRBJ2-3	TRBD2	TGTGCCAGCAGTTTGACTAGCGGGAGGGCTCATACGCAGTATTTT	CASSLTSGRAHTQYF
TRBV2	once	TRBJ2-4	TRBD1	TGTGCCAGCAGTCCATCCGGGACAGGAAACATTCAGTACTTC	CASSPSGTGNIQYF
TRBV5-1	NA	TRBJ1-4	NA	TGCGCCAGCAGCTTGGACCGGGGTGAAAAACTGTTTTTT	CASSLDRGEKLFF
TRBV19	NA	TRBJ2-3	NA	TGTGCCAGTAGTATGGAAAGGGGAGATACGCAGTATTTT	CASSMERGDTQYF
TRBV7-3	NA	TRBJ2-2	TRBD1	TGTGCCAGCAGCTTGCGGGACAGGGCTAACACCGGGGAGCTGTTTTTT	CASSLRDRANTGELFF
TRBV30	NA	TRBJ1-1	NA	TGTGCCGCCCCTCCCGGGGGGATGAACACTGAAGCTTTCTTT	CAAPPGGMNTEAFF
TRBV29-1	NA	TRBJ2-7	NA	TGCAGCGTGGGAGAGAAATCCTACGAGCAGTACTTC	CSVGEKSYEQYF
TRBV6-5	NA	TRBJ2-4	TRBD2	TGTGCCAGCGGACCAAAGAGGGGAGGGGAGGACATTCAGTACTTC	CASGPKRGGEDIQYF
TRBV24-1	once	TRBJ1-2	NA	TGTGCCACCAGTGACACGGGTCGCTATGGCTACACCTTC	CATSDTGRYGYTF
TRBV7-8	NA	TRBJ1-4	TRBD1	TGTGCCAGCAGCTTAGCCCTGACAGGGATTGACTCCGATGAAAAACTGTTTTTT	CASSLALTGIDSDEKLFF
TRBV11-2	NA	TRBJ2-5	TRBD2	TGTGCCAGCAGCTTGTGGGGGGGGAAAGAGACCCAGTACTTC	CASSLWGGKETQYF
TRBV25-1	NA	TRBJ2-7	NA	TGTGCCAGCAGCCGGAGGGCTAGTTATAGCGAGCAGTACTTC	CASSRRASYSEQYF
TRBV4-1	once	TRBJ1-1	TRBD1	TGCGCCAGCAGTCAAATCTTGGGGGACAGGGGGAACGAAGCTTTCTTT	CASSQILGDRGNEAFF
TRBV4-1	NA	TRBJ1-3	TRBD1	TGCGCCAGCAGCCAAGAGAGGAGGGGACAGGGGCCTATCTCTGGAAACACCATATATTTT	CASSQERRGQGPISGNTIYF
TRBV3-1/TRBV3-2	NA	TRBJ1-3	NA	TGTGCCAGCAGCCATGAGGGTGGAAACACCATATATTTT	CASSHEGGNTIYF
TRBV6-5	NA	TRBJ2-7	TRBD1	TGTGCCAGCAGTTACTTCGGACAGGGGGCCTACGAGCAGTACTTC	CASSYFGQGAYEQYF
TRBV2	NA	TRBJ2-6	TRBD1	TGTGCCAGCACGGGGGACAGGGGCGTAAGGGCTGGGGCCAACGTCCTGACTTTC	CASTGDRGVRAGANVLTF
TRBV15	NA	TRBJ1-2	TRBD1	TGTGCCACCAGCACCCCTCCCGGGACAGGTGAATATGGCTACACCTTC	CATSTPPGTGEYGYTF
TRBV5-1	once	TRBJ1-1	NA	TGCGCCAGCAGCTTGAGGGGCGGGATCGAGACTGAAGCTTTCTTT	CASSLRGGIETEAFF